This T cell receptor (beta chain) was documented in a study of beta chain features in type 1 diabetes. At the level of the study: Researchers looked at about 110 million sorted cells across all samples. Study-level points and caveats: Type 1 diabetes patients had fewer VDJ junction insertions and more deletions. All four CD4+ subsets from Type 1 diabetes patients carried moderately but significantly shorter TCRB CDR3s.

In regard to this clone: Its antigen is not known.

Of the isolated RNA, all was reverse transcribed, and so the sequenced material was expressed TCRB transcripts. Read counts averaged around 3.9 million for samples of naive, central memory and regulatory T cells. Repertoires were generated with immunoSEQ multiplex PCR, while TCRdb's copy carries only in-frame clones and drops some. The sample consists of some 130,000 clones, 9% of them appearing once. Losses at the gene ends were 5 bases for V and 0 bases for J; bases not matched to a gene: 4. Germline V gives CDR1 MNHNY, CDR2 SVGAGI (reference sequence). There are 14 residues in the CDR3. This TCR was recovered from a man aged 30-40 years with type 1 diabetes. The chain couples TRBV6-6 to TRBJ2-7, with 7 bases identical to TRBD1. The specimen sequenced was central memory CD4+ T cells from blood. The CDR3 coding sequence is TGTGCCAGCAGTAGCACAGGGGTCTCCTACGAGCAGTACTTC. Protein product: CASSSTGVSYEQYF.